These T cell receptor beta chains were read from a single sample in a study of shared clonotypes between healthy human individuals. Profiled with immunoSEQ multiplex PCR; TCRdb holds only in-frame clones, not every one. Of under 1,900,000 clones listed, 98% are singletons. Sequenced sample: naive CD4+ T cells sorted from blood. Source of these receptors: a man under 40 in good health. The CDR3 runs from the conserved cysteine through the conserved F or W. The order of the fields is V gene, clone size, D gene, J gene, CDR3 protein, CDR3 DNA. D genes are given only for firm matches. A row's size may be missing; if present it is once, few, many or a size class.

v_call: TRBV11-3
clone_size: once
d_call: TRBD2
j_call: TRBJ2-7
cdr3_aa: CASSPRLAGVNEQYF
cdr3_nt: TGTGCCAGCAGCCCTCGACTAGCGGGAGTGAACGAGCAGTACTTC

v_call: TRBV5-1
clone_size: once
d_call: -
j_call: TRBJ2-7
cdr3_aa: CASRRMENSYEQYF
cdr3_nt: TGCGCCAGCAGGCGCATGGAAAACTCCTACGAGCAGTACTTC

v_call: TRBV7-9
clone_size: -
d_call: TRBD1
j_call: TRBJ2-7
cdr3_aa: CASSSLTGAVYEQYF
cdr3_nt: TGTGCCAGCAGCTCCTTGACAGGGGCAGTCTACGAGCAGTACTTC

v_call: TRBV7-2
clone_size: -
d_call: -
j_call: TRBJ2-5
cdr3_aa: CASSQKRETQYF
cdr3_nt: TGTGCCAGCAGCCAAAAGCGGGAGACCCAGTACTTC

v_call: TRBV6-1
clone_size: -
d_call: -
j_call: TRBJ2-7
cdr3_aa: CASSVLTEVYEQYF
cdr3_nt: TGTGCCAGCAGTGTTCTGACGGAGGTCTACGAGCAGTACTTC

v_call: TRBV6-6
clone_size: -
d_call: -
j_call: TRBJ2-3
cdr3_aa: CASRTSSTDTQYF
cdr3_nt: TGTGCCAGCAGGACTTCAAGCACAGATACGCAGTATTTT

v_call: TRBV5-4
clone_size: once
d_call: TRBD1
j_call: TRBJ2-7
cdr3_aa: CASSSGQEPLLREYF
cdr3_nt: TGTGCCAGCAGCTCGGGACAGGAGCCCCTCTTGCGCGAGTACTTC

v_call: TRBV7-3
clone_size: -
d_call: TRBD2
j_call: TRBJ2-2
cdr3_aa: CASSSGGTGELFF
cdr3_nt: TGTGCCAGCAGCTCGGGGGGCACCGGGGAGCTGTTTTTT

v_call: TRBV5-1
clone_size: -
d_call: TRBD1
j_call: TRBJ2-1
cdr3_aa: CATRARDRASEQFF
cdr3_nt: TGCGCCACCAGAGCCCGGGACAGGGCTTCTGAGCAGTTCTTC

v_call: TRBV28
clone_size: -
d_call: -
j_call: TRBJ2-4
cdr3_aa: CASTQGTKNIQYF
cdr3_nt: TGTGCCAGCACTCAGGGTACCAAAAACATTCAGTACTTC

v_call: TRBV18
clone_size: -
d_call: -
j_call: TRBJ2-7
cdr3_aa: CASSLYSEDEQYF
cdr3_nt: TGTGCCAGCTCGCTTTACTCCGAAGACGAGCAGTACTTC

v_call: TRBV7-9
clone_size: -
d_call: -
j_call: TRBJ1-1
cdr3_aa: CASSFRGGNTEAFF
cdr3_nt: TGTGCCAGCAGCTTCCGGGGGGGCAACACTGAAGCTTTCTTT

v_call: TRBV6-1
clone_size: -
d_call: TRBD1
j_call: TRBJ2-1
cdr3_aa: CASSEPGTASVF
cdr3_nt: TGTGCCAGCAGTGAACCTGGGACAGCTTCGGTCTTC

v_call: TRBV29-1
clone_size: -
d_call: -
j_call: TRBJ2-7
cdr3_aa: CSVTSSWGGEQYF
cdr3_nt: TGCAGCGTGACCTCTTCGTGGGGCGGCGAGCAGTACTTC

v_call: TRBV7-9
clone_size: -
d_call: -
j_call: TRBJ2-2
cdr3_aa: CASSPLRGGELFF
cdr3_nt: TGTGCCAGCAGCCCCCTGCGGGGCGGGGAGCTGTTTTTT

v_call: TRBV5-1
clone_size: once
d_call: -
j_call: TRBJ2-2
cdr3_aa: CASSLNRQNTGELFF
cdr3_nt: TGCGCCAGCAGCTTGAACCGACAGAACACCGGGGAGCTGTTTTTT

v_call: TRBV29-1
clone_size: -
d_call: TRBD1
j_call: TRBJ1-3
cdr3_aa: CSAGTASGNTIYF
cdr3_nt: TGCAGCGCCGGGACAGCTAGTGGAAACACCATATATTTT

v_call: TRBV25-1
clone_size: -
d_call: TRBD1
j_call: TRBJ2-1
cdr3_aa: CASSRKETGSSNEQFF
cdr3_nt: TGTGCCAGCAGTAGGAAAGAGACAGGGTCTAGCAATGAGCAGTTCTTC

v_call: TRBV9
clone_size: -
d_call: -
j_call: TRBJ2-7
cdr3_aa: CASSVGAQASGEQYF
cdr3_nt: TGTGCCAGCAGCGTAGGTGCCCAGGCTTCGGGGGAGCAGTACTTC

v_call: TRBV6-5
clone_size: -
d_call: -
j_call: TRBJ2-7
cdr3_aa: CASRAGTASTKQYF
cdr3_nt: TGTGCCAGCAGGGCTGGGACGGCCTCTACGAAGCAGTACTTC

v_call: TRBV7-6
clone_size: -
d_call: -
j_call: TRBJ2-1
cdr3_aa: CASSFSGGNEQFF
cdr3_nt: TGTGCCAGCAGCTTCTCTGGGGGGAATGAGCAGTTCTTC

v_call: TRBV19
clone_size: once
d_call: -
j_call: TRBJ1-2
cdr3_aa: CASSMGPYGYTF
cdr3_nt: TGTGCCAGTAGTATGGGGCCCTATGGCTACACCTTC

v_call: TRBV19
clone_size: once
d_call: TRBD1
j_call: TRBJ1-2
cdr3_aa: CASSTGGGASGYTF
cdr3_nt: TGTGCCAGTAGTACGGGAGGGGGCGCATCTGGCTACACCTTC

v_call: TRBV10-3
clone_size: -
d_call: -
j_call: TRBJ2-7
cdr3_aa: CAISGGSEGYEQYF
cdr3_nt: TGTGCCATCAGTGGGGGGTCTGAAGGCTACGAGCAGTACTTC

v_call: TRBV7-9
clone_size: -
d_call: -
j_call: TRBJ2-2
cdr3_aa: CASTPWVASSLLDTGELFF
cdr3_nt: TGTGCCAGCACCCCATGGGTAGCTTCTTCCCTTTTGGACACCGGGGAGCTGTTTTTT

v_call: TRBV18
clone_size: once
d_call: -
j_call: TRBJ1-3
cdr3_aa: CASSPRGATGNTIYF
cdr3_nt: TGTGCCAGCTCACCACGTGGGGCTACTGGAAACACCATATATTTT

v_call: TRBV19
clone_size: once
d_call: -
j_call: TRBJ2-1
cdr3_aa: CASSKESYNEQFF
cdr3_nt: TGTGCCAGTAGTAAGGAATCCTACAATGAGCAGTTCTTC

v_call: TRBV27
clone_size: -
d_call: -
j_call: TRBJ1-1
cdr3_aa: CASSFDPRSEAFF
cdr3_nt: TGTGCCAGCAGTTTCGACCCTCGTAGCGAAGCTTTCTTT

v_call: TRBV19
clone_size: -
d_call: TRBD1
j_call: TRBJ1-1
cdr3_aa: CASSVRSGTGKEAFF
cdr3_nt: TGTGCCAGTAGTGTAAGATCCGGGACAGGGAAAGAAGCTTTCTTT

v_call: TRBV15
clone_size: -
d_call: -
j_call: TRBJ1-1
cdr3_aa: CATSRGFTEAFF
cdr3_nt: TGTGCCACCAGCAGAGGTTTCACTGAAGCTTTCTTT

v_call: TRBV4-1
clone_size: -
d_call: -
j_call: TRBJ2-3
cdr3_aa: CASSQEEGLDTQYF
cdr3_nt: TGCGCCAGCAGCCAAGAAGAGGGGCTAGATACGCAGTATTTT

v_call: TRBV11-3
clone_size: -
d_call: TRBD2
j_call: TRBJ2-1
cdr3_aa: CASSISGRSNEQFF
cdr3_nt: TGTGCCAGCAGCATTAGCGGGAGGAGCAATGAGCAGTTCTTC